The 14 T cell receptor beta chains below all came from one sample that was sequenced in a study of blood T cell repertoires in COVID-19. Only in-frame clones appear in the TCRdb table, and some are missing; sequencing was by immunoSEQ multiplex PCR. The sample shows tens of thousands of clones, approximately 88% of them seen only once. The sequenced sample was peripheral blood. These receptors were taken from a human donor in a cohort sampled during active COVID-19.

This clone was recorded once. This chain uses TRBV5-1 with TRBJ2-7; 7 nucleotides agree with TRBD1. V was pared by 4 bases and J by 2 bases, with 9 bases of the junction left unmatched. The CDR3 totals 15 residues. Germline V lookup: CDR1 SGHRS, CDR2 YFSETQ. CDR3 loop: CASSAGQVSAYEQYF. The CDR3, as DNA: TGCGCCAGCAGCGCCGGACAGGTATCGGCCTACGAGCAGTACTTC. The entire variable domain, with the rest obtained from reference TRBV5-1 and TRBJ2-7, is as follows: KAGVTQTPRYLIKTRGQQVTLSCSPISGHRSVSWYQQTPGQGLQFLFEYFSETQRNKGNFPGRFSGRQFSNSRSEMNVSTLELGDSALYLCASSAGQVSAYEQYFGPGTRLTVT.

This chain links TRBV11-2 with TRBJ2-7; 7 bases fit TRBD2. The CDR3 is 17 amino acids. Per germline, CDR1 SGHAT and CDR2 FQNNGV. V shed 5 bases, J shed 0 bases, and the junction held 13 bases outside the gene matches. Here the CDR3 DNA reads TGTGCCAGCAGCCCTGGTGTGGCTAGCGGCAGCTCCTACGAGCAGTACTTC. This encodes CASSPGVASGSSYEQYF.

This clone was recorded once. The chain joins TRBV15 to TRBJ1-1; maybe TRBD1 (6 bases). Germline V lookup: CDR1 LNHNV, CDR2 YYDKDF (reference sequence). The CDR3 contains 17 residues. Trimming cost V 3 bases and J 5 bases, with 22 bases left between them. The CDR3 DNA sequence: TGTGCCACCAGCAGGGGGACGATAACAGGGTCTGGTACTGAAGCTTTCTTT. This translates into CATSRGTITGSGTEAFF.

V is TRBV6-6 and J is TRBJ2-3; 13 bases align to TRBD2. V was clipped by 6 bases and J by 6 bases; unmatched bases: 12. The CDR3 totals 17 residues. Germline V gene sequence: CDR1 MNHNY, CDR2 SVGAGI (reference sequence). The CDR3 is CASSRRTSGGGADTQYF. The DNA of the CDR3 is TGTGCCAGCAGCCGAAGGACTAGCGGGGGCGGGGCGGATACGCAGTATTTT.

The gene calls are TRBV13 and TRBJ2-7, with 7 bases aligning to TRBD2. This CDR3 comprises 15 residues. With V trimmed by 4 bases and J by 1 base, 7 bases remained unmatched. CDR1 is PRHDT, CDR2 FYEKMQ, per germline (reference sequence). The CDR3 region has the DNA TGTGCCAGCAGCTCCTTGGGGGGGTCATCCTACGAGCAGTACTTC. It encodes CASSSLGGSSYEQYF.

This chain uses TRBV6-1 with TRBJ2-6; 8 bases align to TRBD1. Germline loops: CDR1 MNHNS, CDR2 SASEGT. Trimming removed 3 bases from V and 2 bases from J; junction bases left unmatched: 6. CDR3 size: 17 residues. The CDR3 reads CASSEVSGGAGANVLTF. The DNA of the CDR3 is TGTGCCAGCAGTGAGGTGTCAGGGGGCGCTGGGGCCAACGTCCTGACTTTC.

The V and J genes are TRBV19 and TRBJ1-2; D is perhaps TRBD1 (5 bases). V was pared by 3 bases and J by 1 base, with 12 bases between. The length of the CDR3 is 15 residues. Germline CDR1 reads LNHDA; CDR2 reads SQIVND (reference sequence). As DNA, the CDR3 is TGTGCCAGTAGTATCCCCAGGGAGGGTAACTATGGCTACACCTTC. Protein product: CASSIPREGNYGYTF. Using reference TRBV19 and TRBJ1-2 for the parts outside the CDR3, the full variable domain is DGGITQSPKYLFRKEGQNVTLSCEQNLNHDAMYWYRQDPGQGLRLIYYSQIVNDFQKGDIAEGYSVSREKKESFPLTVTSAQKNPTAFYLCASSIPREGNYGYTFGSGTRLTVV.

This rearrangement joins TRBV5-1 to TRBJ2-2, with unresolved D. Trimming removed 2 bases at V and 6 bases at J, with 8 bases between. CDR3 length: 13 residues. Per the germline V gene, CDR1 is SGHRS and CDR2 is YFSETQ. The CDR3 is CASSLRVAGELFF. The CDR3 nucleotides read TGCGCCAGCAGCTTACGGGTTGCCGGGGAGCTGTTTTTT.

The chain links TRBV2 to TRBJ2-7; no reliable D call. The germline CDR1 and CDR2 sequences are SNHLY and FYNNEI. The CDR3 has 14 amino acids. Trimming took 6 bases from V and 1 from J, leaving 13 bases between them. The DNA for the CDR3 is TGTGCCAGCAGCTTGAGGTCCTTGTCCTACGAGCAGTACTTC. Amino acids: CASSLRSLSYEQYF. Combining the CDR3 with reference TRBV2 and TRBJ2-7 gives the whole variable domain EPEVTQTPSHQVTQMGQEVILRCVPISNHLYFYWYRQILGQKVEFLVSFYNNEISEKSEIFDDQFSVERPDGSNFTLKIRSTKLEDSAMYFCASSLRSLSYEQYFGPGTRLTVT.

The V call is TRBV4-1, the J call TRBJ1-2; tentative D call: TRBD1 (6 bases). This CDR3 spans 15 amino acids. Germline-derived CDR1 and CDR2 are MGHRA and YSYEKL. The V end was cut by 3 bases, the J end by 7 bases, with 18 bases between. DNA for the CDR3: TGCGCCAGCAGCCACAGCGGGGGCCGAGCTCTTGGCTACACCTTC. This sequence encodes CASSHSGGRALGYTF.

This chain joins TRBV2 and TRBJ2-3; 10 nucleotides agree with TRBD2. The junction had 0 bases not matched to a gene; V was cut back by 5 bases and J by 1 base. The germline V gene has CDR1 SNHLY and CDR2 FYNNEI. The CDR3 is 14 residues long. In nucleotides, the CDR3 is TGTGCCAGCAGTACTAGCGGGGGCACAGATACGCAGTATTTT. As protein: CASSTSGGTDTQYF.

The V call is TRBV24-1, the J call TRBJ2-3; D not resolved. The CDR3 loop spans 16 amino acids. The V and J ends lost 1 base and 2 bases respectively, with 12 bases between them. Germline V gives CDR1 KGHDR, CDR2 SFDVKD. The CDR3 DNA sequence: TGTGCCACCAGTGATTTTTCCCTTTCTCTCACAGATACGCAGTATTTT. It yields the protein CATSDFSLSLTDTQYF.

The rearrangement links TRBV20-1 to TRBJ1-5; unclear D gene. Germline CDR1 is DFQATT and CDR2 is SNEGSKA (reference sequence). This CDR3 region has 12 residues. V gave up 3 bases and J gave up 6 bases, with 9 bases separating them. The CDR3 loop reads CSASNPGQPQHF. CDR3 DNA sequence: TGCAGTGCTAGTAACCCAGGTCAGCCCCAGCATTTT.

Relative to its sample, this clone is medium-sized. The rearrangement uses TRBV7-3 and TRBJ2-3, with 11 bases that match TRBD2. The V segment lost 5 bases and the J segment 8 bases; nucleotides outside the gene matches: 9. The germline V gene has CDR1 SGHTA and CDR2 FQGTGA. The CDR3 loop spans 15 amino acids. The CDR3 coding sequence is TGTGCCAGCAGCCAGGTCCTAGCGGGGGGTGGTACGCAGTATTTT. Its translation: CASSQVLAGGGTQYF.